This T cell receptor beta chain comes out of a study of T cell responses to AZD1222 COVID-19 vaccine. The data were produced by immunoSEQ multiplex PCR, yet TCRdb's version contains in-frame clones alone and is incomplete. This sample has over 120,000 clones, with roughly 89% found just once. V shed 4 bases and J 5 bases; nucleotides not matched to a gene: 7. The CDR3 length is 16 residues. Germline CDR1 and CDR2: SGHNT and YYREEE (reference sequence). The chain combines TRBV5-4 with TRBJ2-2; TRBD2 matches at 11 bases. The TCR originated in an adult in good health. Sequenced here: peripheral blood, sampled on day 0 of AZD1222 vaccination. The CDR3 coding sequence is TGTGCCAGCAGCCGACTAGCGGGACAAGGAACCGGGGAGCTGTTTTTT. Its protein is CASSRLAGQGTGELFF.